These T cell receptor beta chains were read from a single sample in a study of blood T cell repertoires in COVID-19. Libraries were prepared by immunoSEQ multiplex PCR; TCRdb keeps only in-frame clonotypes and omits some of them. The sample consists of about 35,000 clones, around 82% of them appearing once. The material sequenced was peripheral blood. These receptors were collected from an elderly man with active or convalescent COVID-19. Each CDR3 is given with its conserved first and last residue. Each record gives: J gene, V gene, CDR3 protein.

TRBJ2-1	TRBV6-2/TRBV6-3	CASSPGLAGNNEQFF
TRBJ2-5	TRBV19	CASSRTGGLEETQYF
TRBJ2-7	TRBV10-3	CAISLSGQVLGEQYF
TRBJ1-2	TRBV5-6	CASSLDINYGYTF
TRBJ1-2	TRBV9	CASSAQGRANYGYTF
TRBJ2-2	TRBV6-5	CASRRGTPTGELFF
TRBJ2-6	TRBV24-1	CATSDSRYGERNLISGANVLTF
TRBJ2-3	TRBV10-1	CASSRDSEVDTQYF
TRBJ1-5	TRBV30	CAWSGEGQPQHF
TRBJ2-5	TRBV11-2	CASSLLAEQETQYF
TRBJ2-1	TRBV10-2	CASSERTSAGPGDEQFF
TRBJ2-7	TRBV11-3	CASSLSPYEQYF
TRBJ2-1	TRBV5-1	CASSLGGRHYNEQFF
TRBJ1-6	TRBV6-5	CASSQGFRGSPLHF
TRBJ2-3	TRBV7-2	CASSLMRAGRLGTDTQYF
TRBJ2-1	TRBV9	CASSVEGGRYNEQFF
TRBJ2-1	TRBV27	CASSFRDYPQFF
TRBJ2-5	TRBV12-3/TRBV12-4	CASTLGTTRTQYF
TRBJ2-1	TRBV6-5	CASSYSGQREQFF
TRBJ2-7	TRBV10-3	CAIRGPDLGHSYEQYF
TRBJ2-7	TRBV28	CASSSAYEQYF
TRBJ2-1	TRBV2	CASSLYNEQFF
TRBJ2-1	TRBV30	CAWSVSSQGEQFF
TRBJ2-2	TRBV25-1	CASKNPGGGELFF
TRBJ1-4	TRBV5-5	CASNPGTGNEKLFF
TRBJ2-7	TRBV28	CASMVTSGAYEQYF
TRBJ2-1	TRBV9	CASSVGSGSRSYNEQFF
TRBJ2-3	TRBV11-2	CASSLGRETDTQYF
TRBJ1-2	TRBV20-1	CSASSYGYTF
TRBJ1-2	TRBV20-1	CSASSPGGTRRRLGYTF
TRBJ2-7	TRBV18	CASSPRPWVREGYEQYF
TRBJ2-5	TRBV19	CASSPQPGQLQETQYF
TRBJ2-3	TRBV11-2	CASSYSGSAADTQYF
TRBJ1-4	TRBV6-2/TRBV6-3	CASSFEEKLFF
TRBJ2-3	TRBV14	CASSQELAGTLSTDTQYF
TRBJ2-7	TRBV9	CASSARDRGNEQYF
TRBJ1-2	TRBV28	CASSWVRKEDYGYTF
TRBJ2-5	TRBV3-1/TRBV3-2	CASSQVLEREGVSETQYF
TRBJ1-5	TRBV19	CASSIVGGGYGNQPQHF
TRBJ2-3	TRBV5-1	CASRPGAGGPGDTQYF